This entry is about one TCR beta chain. The CDR3 is 17 amino acids. V was pared by 5 bases and J by 4 bases, with 13 bases of the junction left unmatched. CDR1 is MDHEN and CDR2 is SYDVKM in the germline V gene. This specimen comes from a study of T cell repertoires in cytomegalovirus infection. TCRdb used MiXCR to reprocess the reads, holding one entry per CDR3 protein. The sample includes hundreds of thousands of distinct CDR3 sequences, 20% to 25% of them seen just once. The rearrangement links TRBV28 to TRBJ2-1, with 8 bases that match TRBD1. Sequenced material: CD8+ T cells from PBMCs. This TCR derives from a human donor in good health (CMV status not recorded). Some clones in this sample may be carry-over from other donors' samples. This CDR3 reads CASSPFLQGAQYNEQFF. The CDR3 DNA follows: TGTGCCAGCAGTCCCTTCCTTCAGGGGGCGCAATACAATGAGCAGTTCTTC.